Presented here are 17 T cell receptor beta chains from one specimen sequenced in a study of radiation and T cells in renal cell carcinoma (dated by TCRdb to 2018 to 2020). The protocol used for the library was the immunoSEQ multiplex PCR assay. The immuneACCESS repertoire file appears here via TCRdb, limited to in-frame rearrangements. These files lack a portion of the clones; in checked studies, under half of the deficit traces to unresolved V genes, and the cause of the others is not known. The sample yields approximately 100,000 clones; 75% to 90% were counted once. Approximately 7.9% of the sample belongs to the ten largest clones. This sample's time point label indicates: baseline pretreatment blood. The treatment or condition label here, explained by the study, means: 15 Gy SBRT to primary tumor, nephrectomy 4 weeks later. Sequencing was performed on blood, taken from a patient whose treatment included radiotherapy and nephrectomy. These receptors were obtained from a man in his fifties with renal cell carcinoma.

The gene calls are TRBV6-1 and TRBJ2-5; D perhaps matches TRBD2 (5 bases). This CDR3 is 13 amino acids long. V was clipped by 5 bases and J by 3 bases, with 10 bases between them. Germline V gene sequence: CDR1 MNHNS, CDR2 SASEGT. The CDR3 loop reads CASSSQREETQYF. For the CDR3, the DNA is TGTGCCAGCAGTTCCCAGAGGGAAGAGACCCAGTACTTC.

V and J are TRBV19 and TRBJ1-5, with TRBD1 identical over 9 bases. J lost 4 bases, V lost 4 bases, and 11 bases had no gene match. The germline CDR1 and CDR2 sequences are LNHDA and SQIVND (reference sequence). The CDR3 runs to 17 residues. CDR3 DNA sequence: TGTGCCAGTAGTACGGACAGGGGTAGTGGTGGGAATCAGCCCCAGCATTTT. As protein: CASSTDRGSGGNQPQHF.

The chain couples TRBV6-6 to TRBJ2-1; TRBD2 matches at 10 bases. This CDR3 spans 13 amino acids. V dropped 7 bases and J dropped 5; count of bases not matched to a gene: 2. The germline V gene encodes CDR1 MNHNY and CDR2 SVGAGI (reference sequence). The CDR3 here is CASNGLADNEQFF. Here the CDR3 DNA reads TGTGCCAGCAACGGACTAGCGGACAATGAGCAGTTCTTC.

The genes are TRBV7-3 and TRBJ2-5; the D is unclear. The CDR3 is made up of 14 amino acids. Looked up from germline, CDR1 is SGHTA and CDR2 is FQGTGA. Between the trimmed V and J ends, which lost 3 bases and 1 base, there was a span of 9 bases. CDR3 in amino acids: CASSFTGSQETQYF. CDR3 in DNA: TGTGCCAGCAGCTTTACGGGTTCCCAAGAGACCCAGTACTTC.

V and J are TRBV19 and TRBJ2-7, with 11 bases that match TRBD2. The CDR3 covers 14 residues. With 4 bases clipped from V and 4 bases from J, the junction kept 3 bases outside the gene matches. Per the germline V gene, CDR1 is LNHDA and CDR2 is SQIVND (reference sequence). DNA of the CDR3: TGTGCCAGTAGTACAACTAGCGGGGGTTACGAGCAGTACTTC. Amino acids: CASSTTSGGYEQYF.

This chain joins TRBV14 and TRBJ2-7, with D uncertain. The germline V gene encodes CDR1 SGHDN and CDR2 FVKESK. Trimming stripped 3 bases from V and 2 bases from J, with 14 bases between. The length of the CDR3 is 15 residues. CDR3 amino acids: CASSHPLSKPYEQYF. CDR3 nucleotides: TGTGCCAGCAGCCATCCTCTTTCTAAACCCTACGAGCAGTACTTC.

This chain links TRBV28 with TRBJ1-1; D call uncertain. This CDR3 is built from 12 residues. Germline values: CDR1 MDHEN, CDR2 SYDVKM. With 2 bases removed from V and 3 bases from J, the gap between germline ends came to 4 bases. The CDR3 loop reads CASSLEDTEAFF. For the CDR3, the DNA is TGTGCCAGCAGTTTAGAGGACACTGAAGCTTTCTTT.

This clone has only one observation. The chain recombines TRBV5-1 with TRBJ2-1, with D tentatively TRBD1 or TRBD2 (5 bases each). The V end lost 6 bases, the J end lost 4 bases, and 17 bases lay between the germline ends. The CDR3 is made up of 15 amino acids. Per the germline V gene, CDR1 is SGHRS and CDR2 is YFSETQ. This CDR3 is CASNPQGTGYNEQFF. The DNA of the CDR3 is TGCGCCAGCAATCCCCAGGGTACGGGATACAATGAGCAGTTCTTC.

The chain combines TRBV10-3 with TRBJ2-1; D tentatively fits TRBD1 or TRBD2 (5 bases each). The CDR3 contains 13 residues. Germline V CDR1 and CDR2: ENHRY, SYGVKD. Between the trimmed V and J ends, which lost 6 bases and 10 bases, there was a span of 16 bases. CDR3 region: CAIRAPGSDEQFF. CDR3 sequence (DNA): TGTGCCATCAGAGCCCCAGGGAGTGACGAGCAGTTCTTC.

This CDR3 reads CASSERTSGGAYEQFF. The CDR3 DNA follows: TGTGCCAGCAGCGAAAGGACTAGCGGGGGGGCCTATGAGCAGTTCTTC. The V and J genes are TRBV6-4 and TRBJ2-1; 15 nucleotides align to TRBD2. This CDR3 contains 16 residues. The junction had 8 bases not matched to a gene; V was cut back by 6 bases and J by 8 bases. Germline V gene lookup returns CDR1 MRHNA and CDR2 SNTAGT.

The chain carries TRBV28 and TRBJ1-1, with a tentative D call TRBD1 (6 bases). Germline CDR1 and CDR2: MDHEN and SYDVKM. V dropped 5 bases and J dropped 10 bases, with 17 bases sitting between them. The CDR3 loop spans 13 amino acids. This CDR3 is CASSEGVGGSAFF. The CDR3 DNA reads TGTGCCAGCAGTGAGGGGGTCGGGGGGTCAGCTTTCTTT.

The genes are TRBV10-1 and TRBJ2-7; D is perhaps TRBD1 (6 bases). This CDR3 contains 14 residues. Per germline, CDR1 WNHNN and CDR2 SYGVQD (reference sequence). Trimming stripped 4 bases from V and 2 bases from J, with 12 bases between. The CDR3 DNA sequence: TGCGCCAGCAGTGCGGGCCAGGGGACCTACGAGCAGTACTTC. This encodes CASSAGQGTYEQYF.

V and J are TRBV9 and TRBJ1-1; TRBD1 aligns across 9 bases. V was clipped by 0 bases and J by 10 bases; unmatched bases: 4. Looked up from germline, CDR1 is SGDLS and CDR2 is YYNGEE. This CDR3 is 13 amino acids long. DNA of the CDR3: TGTGCCAGCAGCGTAGCCCCGACAGGGGGAGCTTTCTTT. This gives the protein CASSVAPTGGAFF.

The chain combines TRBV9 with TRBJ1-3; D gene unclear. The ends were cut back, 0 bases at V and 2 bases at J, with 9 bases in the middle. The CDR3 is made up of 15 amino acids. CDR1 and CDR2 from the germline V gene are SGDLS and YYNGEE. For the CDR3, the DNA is TGTGCCAGCAGCGTAGATACGGGCGCTGGAAACACCATATATTTT. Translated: CASSVDTGAGNTIYF.

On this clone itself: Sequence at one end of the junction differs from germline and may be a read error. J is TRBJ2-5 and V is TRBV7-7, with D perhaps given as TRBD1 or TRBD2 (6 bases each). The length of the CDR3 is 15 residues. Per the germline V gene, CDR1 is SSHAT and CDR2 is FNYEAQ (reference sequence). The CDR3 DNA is TGTGCTAGCAGCTTGGGTTTGGGGGGCGCAGAGACCCAGTACTTC. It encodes CASSLGLGGAETQYF.

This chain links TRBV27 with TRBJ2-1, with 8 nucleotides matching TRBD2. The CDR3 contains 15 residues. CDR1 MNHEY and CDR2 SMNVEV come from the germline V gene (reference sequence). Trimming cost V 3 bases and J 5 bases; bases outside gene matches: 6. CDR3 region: CASSFSLAGDNEQFF. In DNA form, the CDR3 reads TGTGCCAGCAGTTTCAGTCTAGCGGGTGACAATGAGCAGTTCTTC.

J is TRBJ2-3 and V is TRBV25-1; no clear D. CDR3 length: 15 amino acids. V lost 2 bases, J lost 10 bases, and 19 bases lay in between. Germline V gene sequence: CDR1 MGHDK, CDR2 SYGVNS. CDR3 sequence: CASSEGPAPGFSQYF. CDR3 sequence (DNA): TGTGCCAGCAGTGAAGGGCCCGCACCGGGCTTTTCGCAGTATTTT. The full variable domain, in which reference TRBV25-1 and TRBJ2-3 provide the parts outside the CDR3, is EADIYQTPRYLVIGTGKKITLECSQTMGHDKMYWYQQDPGMELHLIHYSYGVNSTEKGDLSSESTVSRIRTEHFPLTLESARPSHTSQYLCASSEGPAPGFSQYFGPGTRLTVL.